This T cell receptor beta chain is from a study of CXCR3-negative and CXCR3-positive naive CD8 T cells. Study as a whole: Cumulative TRB read yield was some 150 million, averaging about 1.5 +/- 0.3 million per library.

Study-wide points: TRBV-TRBJ usage matched between naive CXCR3-negative and CXCR3-positive cells but not between memory cells. Greater hydrophobicity was found in TRB CDR3s of CXCR3-positive naive cells than of CXCR3-negative naive cells.

About this clonotype: Its antigen is still unknown.

Via 5' RACE with UMI labels, TRB cDNA libraries were prepared. TCRdb reprocessed the 5' RACE reads; each CDR3 protein has one entry and no DNA is given. The repertoire table contains 55,000 to 70,000 distinct CDR3 sequences. By phenotype, naive CD8+ T cells were CD45RO-CCR7+CD27+CD95-. Per the germline V gene, CDR1 is LNHNV and CDR2 is YYDKDF (reference sequence). This CDR3 is 16 amino acids long. Sequenced material: naive CXCR3+ CD8+ T cells from blood. The subset here: CD45RO-CCR7+CD27+CD95- naive CD8+ T cells expressing CXCR3 (TNR3+). The sequence came from a human donor in good health. Some clones in this sample may be carry-over from other donors' samples. The genes are TRBV15 and TRBJ2-2; the D gene TCRdb calls, TRBD1, cannot be checked with no DNA. CDR3 protein: CATSRVEGASDGELFF. The complete variable domain, with remaining parts taken from reference TRBV15 and TRBJ2-2, reads DAMVIQNPRYQVTQFGKPVTLSCSQTLNHNVMYWYQQKSSQAPKLLFHYYDKDFNNEADTPDNFQSRRPNTSFCFLDIRSPGLGDTAMYLCATSRVEGASDGELFFGEGSRLTVL.